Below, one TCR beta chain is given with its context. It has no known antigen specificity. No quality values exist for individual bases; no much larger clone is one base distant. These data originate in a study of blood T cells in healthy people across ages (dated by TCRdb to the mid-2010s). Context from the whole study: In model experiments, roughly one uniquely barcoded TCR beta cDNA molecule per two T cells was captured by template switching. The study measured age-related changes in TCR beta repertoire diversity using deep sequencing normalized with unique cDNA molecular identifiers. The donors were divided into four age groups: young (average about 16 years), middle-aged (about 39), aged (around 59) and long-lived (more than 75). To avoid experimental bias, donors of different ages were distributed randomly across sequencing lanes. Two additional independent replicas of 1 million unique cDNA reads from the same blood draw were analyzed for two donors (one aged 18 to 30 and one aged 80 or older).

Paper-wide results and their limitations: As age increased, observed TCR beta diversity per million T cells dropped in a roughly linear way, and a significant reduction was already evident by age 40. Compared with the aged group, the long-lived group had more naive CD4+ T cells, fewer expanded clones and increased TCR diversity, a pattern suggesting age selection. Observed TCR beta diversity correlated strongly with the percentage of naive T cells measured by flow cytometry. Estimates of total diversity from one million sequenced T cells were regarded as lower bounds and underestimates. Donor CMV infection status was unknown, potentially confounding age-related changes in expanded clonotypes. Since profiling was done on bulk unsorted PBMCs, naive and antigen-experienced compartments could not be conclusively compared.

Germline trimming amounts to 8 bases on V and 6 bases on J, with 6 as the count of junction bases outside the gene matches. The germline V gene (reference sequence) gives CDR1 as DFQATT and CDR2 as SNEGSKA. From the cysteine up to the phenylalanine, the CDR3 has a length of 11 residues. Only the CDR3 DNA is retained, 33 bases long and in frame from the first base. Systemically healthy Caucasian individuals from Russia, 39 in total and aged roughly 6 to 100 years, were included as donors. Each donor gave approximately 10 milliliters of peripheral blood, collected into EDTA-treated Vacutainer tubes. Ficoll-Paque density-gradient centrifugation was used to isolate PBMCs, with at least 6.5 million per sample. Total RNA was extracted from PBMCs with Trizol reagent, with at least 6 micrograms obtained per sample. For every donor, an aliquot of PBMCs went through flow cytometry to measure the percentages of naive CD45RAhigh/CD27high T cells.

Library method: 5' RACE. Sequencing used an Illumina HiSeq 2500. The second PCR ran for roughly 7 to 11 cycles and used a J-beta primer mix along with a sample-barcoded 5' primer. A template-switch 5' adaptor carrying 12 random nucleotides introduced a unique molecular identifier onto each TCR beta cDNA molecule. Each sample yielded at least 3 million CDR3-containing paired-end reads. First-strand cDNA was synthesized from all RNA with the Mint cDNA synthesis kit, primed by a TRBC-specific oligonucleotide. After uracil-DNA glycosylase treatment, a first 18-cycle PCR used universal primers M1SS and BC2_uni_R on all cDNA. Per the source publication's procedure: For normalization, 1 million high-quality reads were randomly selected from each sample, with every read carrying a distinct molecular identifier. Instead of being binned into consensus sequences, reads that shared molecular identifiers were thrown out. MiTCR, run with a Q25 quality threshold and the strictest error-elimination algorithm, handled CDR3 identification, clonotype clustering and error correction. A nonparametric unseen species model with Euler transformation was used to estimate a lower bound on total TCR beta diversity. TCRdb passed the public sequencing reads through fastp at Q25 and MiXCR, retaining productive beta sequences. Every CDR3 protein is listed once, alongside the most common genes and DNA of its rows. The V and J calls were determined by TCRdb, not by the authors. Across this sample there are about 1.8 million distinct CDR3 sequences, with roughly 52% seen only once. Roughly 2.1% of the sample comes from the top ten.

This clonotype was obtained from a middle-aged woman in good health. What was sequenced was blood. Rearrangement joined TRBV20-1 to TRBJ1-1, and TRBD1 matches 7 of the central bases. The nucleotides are TGCAGTACAGGGGATCGCGCTGAAGCTTTCTTT. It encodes CSTGDRAEAFF.